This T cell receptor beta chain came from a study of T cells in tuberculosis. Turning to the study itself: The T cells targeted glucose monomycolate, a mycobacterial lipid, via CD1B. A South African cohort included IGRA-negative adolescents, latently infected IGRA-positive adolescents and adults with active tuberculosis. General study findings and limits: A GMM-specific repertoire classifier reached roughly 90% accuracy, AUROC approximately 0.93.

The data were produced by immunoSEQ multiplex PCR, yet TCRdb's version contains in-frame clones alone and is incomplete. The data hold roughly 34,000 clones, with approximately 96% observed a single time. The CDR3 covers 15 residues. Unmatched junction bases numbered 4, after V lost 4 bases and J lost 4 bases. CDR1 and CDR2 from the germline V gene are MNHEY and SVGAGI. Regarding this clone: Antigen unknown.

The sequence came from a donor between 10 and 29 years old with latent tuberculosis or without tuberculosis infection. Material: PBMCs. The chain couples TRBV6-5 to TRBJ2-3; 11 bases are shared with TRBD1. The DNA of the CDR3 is TGTGCCAGCAGTTTCGGACAGGGGGCATCAGATACGCAGTATTTT. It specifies CASSFGQGASDTQYF.